Listed below are T cell receptor beta chains from one sample, sequenced in a study of cytomegalovirus exposure and HLA in healthy donors. TCRdb's table, derived via immunoSEQ multiplex PCR, lists solely in-frame clones and lacks some. Here the sample spans about 120,000 clones, about 66% being singletons. The sample taken for sequencing was PBMCs. The receptors derive from a man aged 25-45 years in good health and CMV-seropositive. Each CDR3 is given with its conserved first and last residue. The D gene is left open where the match is weak. Only some rows state a clone size, as once, few, many or a class for expanded clones.

j_gene: TRBJ2-7; abundance: .; v_gene: TRBV7-9; d_gene: TRBD1; CDR3aa: CASSPDRRRYEQYF; CDR3nt: TGTGCCAGCAGCCCGGACAGGAGAAGGTACGAGCAGTACTTC
j_gene: TRBJ2-2; abundance: .; v_gene: TRBV5-1; d_gene: TRBD2; CDR3aa: CASSPGLAGVGTGELFF; CDR3nt: TGCGCCAGCAGCCCGGGACTAGCGGGGGTAGGAACCGGGGAGCTGTTTTTT
j_gene: TRBJ2-7; abundance: few; v_gene: TRBV7-2; d_gene: .; CDR3aa: CASSLTGEQYF; CDR3nt: TGTGCCAGCAGCTTAACCGGCGAGCAGTACTTC
j_gene: TRBJ2-7; abundance: .; v_gene: TRBV5-4; d_gene: .; CDR3aa: CASSPGTLYEQYF; CDR3nt: TGTGCCAGCAGCCCCGGGACTCTTTACGAGCAGTACTTC
j_gene: TRBJ1-2; abundance: .; v_gene: TRBV2; d_gene: TRBD1; CDR3aa: CASSTDRARGYTF; CDR3nt: TGTGCCAGCAGTACGGACAGGGCGAGAGGCTACACCTTC
j_gene: TRBJ2-7; abundance: few; v_gene: TRBV5-1; d_gene: TRBD2; CDR3aa: CASSVTSGGSYEQYF; CDR3nt: TGCGCCAGCAGCGTGACTAGCGGGGGGTCCTACGAGCAGTACTTC
j_gene: TRBJ1-1; abundance: .; v_gene: TRBV7-2; d_gene: .; CDR3aa: CASSLVWANTEAFF; CDR3nt: TGTGCCAGCAGCTTAGTATGGGCGAACACTGAAGCTTTCTTT
j_gene: TRBJ2-5; abundance: few; v_gene: TRBV7-7; d_gene: .; CDR3aa: CASSRGDSFQETQYF; CDR3nt: TGTGCTAGCAGCAGAGGGGACTCCTTCCAAGAGACCCAGTACTTC
j_gene: TRBJ2-5; abundance: once; v_gene: TRBV6-6; d_gene: .; CDR3aa: CASSYTARREETQYF; CDR3nt: TGTGCCAGCAGTTACACGGCTCGCAGGGAAGAGACCCAGTACTTC
j_gene: TRBJ2-5; abundance: .; v_gene: TRBV6-1; d_gene: .; CDR3aa: CASSWTRYQETQYF; CDR3nt: TGTGCCAGCAGCTGGACTCGGTACCAAGAGACCCAGTACTTC
j_gene: TRBJ2-7; abundance: few; v_gene: TRBV12-5; d_gene: TRBD2; CDR3aa: CASGGTSGTYEQYF; CDR3nt: TGTGCTAGTGGCGGGACTAGCGGAACCTACGAGCAGTACTTC
j_gene: TRBJ1-3; abundance: .; v_gene: TRBV25-1; d_gene: .; CDR3aa: CASSDFMPGNTVYF; CDR3nt: TGTGCCAGCAGTGACTTTATGCCAGGAAACACCGTATATTTT
j_gene: TRBJ2-1; abundance: .; v_gene: TRBV7-2; d_gene: .; CDR3aa: CASSKGLKLGDEQFF; CDR3nt: TGTGCCAGCAGTAAGGGACTCAAGCTGGGGGATGAGCAGTTCTTC
j_gene: TRBJ2-5; abundance: once; v_gene: TRBV4-1; d_gene: TRBD2; CDR3aa: CASSLLGTSGVLTQYF; CDR3nt: TGCGCCAGCAGCCTCCTAGGGACTAGCGGGGTTCTGACCCAGTACTTC
j_gene: TRBJ1-2; abundance: once; v_gene: TRBV2; d_gene: TRBD1; CDR3aa: CASSLDRDSGYGYTF; CDR3nt: TGTGCCAGCAGCCTCGATCGGGACAGTGGATATGGCTACACCTTC
j_gene: TRBJ2-1; abundance: once; v_gene: TRBV7-8; d_gene: TRBD2; CDR3aa: CASSPWGGGVSYNEQFF; CDR3nt: TGTGCCAGCAGCCCTTGGGGGGGAGGGGTGTCCTACAATGAGCAGTTCTTC
j_gene: TRBJ1-4; abundance: .; v_gene: TRBV30; d_gene: .; CDR3aa: CAWSVQGGEKLFF; CDR3nt: TGTGCCTGGAGTGTACAGGGTGGGGAAAAACTGTTTTTT
j_gene: TRBJ2-1; abundance: .; v_gene: TRBV5-6; d_gene: .; CDR3aa: CASSLELLSPHEQFF; CDR3nt: TGTGCCAGCAGCTTGGAGCTATTATCCCCACATGAGCAGTTCTTC
j_gene: TRBJ2-7; abundance: .; v_gene: TRBV7-3; d_gene: TRBD1; CDR3aa: CASSPDRAESYEQYF; CDR3nt: TGTGCCAGCAGCCCTGACAGGGCTGAATCATACGAGCAGTACTTC
j_gene: TRBJ2-5; abundance: .; v_gene: TRBV4-3; d_gene: .; CDR3aa: CASSSQPRAQETQYF; CDR3nt: TGCGCCAGCAGCTCTCAGCCGAGGGCCCAAGAGACCCAGTACTTC
j_gene: TRBJ2-7; abundance: few; v_gene: TRBV4-1; d_gene: .; CDR3aa: CASSQDDRWAEQYF; CDR3nt: TGCGCCAGCAGCCAAGATGATAGATGGGCCGAGCAGTACTTC
j_gene: TRBJ1-5; abundance: .; v_gene: TRBV7-6; d_gene: .; CDR3aa: CASSDGDQPQHF; CDR3nt: TGTGCCAGCAGCGACGGGGATCAGCCCCAGCATTTT
j_gene: TRBJ1-1; abundance: .; v_gene: TRBV5-5; d_gene: .; CDR3aa: CASRSGGVRPEAFF; CDR3nt: TGTGCCAGCAGATCTGGAGGTGTTAGGCCTGAAGCTTTCTTT
j_gene: TRBJ2-7; abundance: .; v_gene: TRBV9; d_gene: .; CDR3aa: CASSTGSYEQYF; CDR3nt: TGTGCCAGCAGTACAGGGTCCTACGAGCAGTACTTC
j_gene: TRBJ2-4; abundance: .; v_gene: TRBV21-1; d_gene: .; CDR3aa: CALRGLAGGMAKNIQYF; CDR3nt: TGTGCCCTCAGGGGACTAGCGGGAGGTATGGCCAAAAACATTCAGTACTTC
j_gene: TRBJ2-2; abundance: few; v_gene: TRBV7-8; d_gene: .; CDR3aa: CASSSMGQGGELFF; CDR3nt: TGTGCCAGCAGCTCGATGGGGCAGGGCGGGGAGCTGTTTTTT
j_gene: TRBJ1-2; abundance: .; v_gene: TRBV9; d_gene: .; CDR3aa: CASSVGTLSGPRLGYTF; CDR3nt: TGTGCCAGCAGCGTAGGCACCCTTTCGGGTCCTCGGTTGGGCTACACCTTC
j_gene: TRBJ2-2; abundance: .; v_gene: TRBV9; d_gene: .; CDR3aa: CASSVDWGSANTGELFF; CDR3nt: TGTGCCAGCAGCGTAGACTGGGGCAGCGCGAACACCGGGGAGCTGTTTTTT
j_gene: TRBJ2-1; abundance: .; v_gene: TRBV11-1; d_gene: .; CDR3aa: CASSFILDEQFF; CDR3nt: TGTGCCAGCAGCTTTATACTCGATGAGCAGTTCTTC
j_gene: TRBJ2-7; abundance: .; v_gene: TRBV4-3; d_gene: .; CDR3aa: CASSQVRASYEQYF; CDR3nt: TGCGCCAGCAGCCAAGTGCGGGCATCCTACGAGCAGTACTTC
j_gene: TRBJ2-7; abundance: few; v_gene: TRBV4-2; d_gene: .; CDR3aa: CASSQDRQSYEQYF; CDR3nt: TGTGCCAGCAGCCAAGATCGACAGAGCTACGAGCAGTACTTC
j_gene: TRBJ2-5; abundance: .; v_gene: TRBV18; d_gene: TRBD2; CDR3aa: CASSPASGQETQYF; CDR3nt: TGTGCCAGCTCACCAGCTAGCGGACAAGAGACCCAGTACTTC
j_gene: TRBJ2-3; abundance: once; v_gene: TRBV2; d_gene: TRBD2; CDR3aa: CASSELAGGLPDTQYF; CDR3nt: TGTGCCAGCAGTGAGCTAGCGGGAGGGCTCCCAGATACGCAGTATTTT
j_gene: TRBJ1-6; abundance: .; v_gene: TRBV5-1; d_gene: .; CDR3aa: CASSPEGGLSSYNSPLHF; CDR3nt: TGCGCCAGCAGCCCAGAGGGGGGGCTAAGCTCCTATAATTCACCCCTCCACTTT
j_gene: TRBJ2-2; abundance: few; v_gene: TRBV6-5; d_gene: .; CDR3aa: CASRRSGTGELFF; CDR3nt: TGTGCCAGCAGAAGGAGCGGGACCGGGGAGCTGTTTTTT
j_gene: TRBJ1-2; abundance: few; v_gene: TRBV4-1; d_gene: .; CDR3aa: CASSQARTDHYGYTF; CDR3nt: TGCGCCAGCAGCCAAGCAAGGACAGACCACTATGGCTACACCTTC
j_gene: TRBJ2-7; abundance: .; v_gene: TRBV10-2; d_gene: TRBD2; CDR3aa: CASRGGYGTYEQYF; CDR3nt: TGCGCCAGCAGGGGGGGGTACGGGACCTACGAGCAGTACTTC
j_gene: TRBJ2-3; abundance: .; v_gene: TRBV6-1; d_gene: .; CDR3aa: CASRLLSTDTQYF; CDR3nt: TGTGCCAGCAGACTTCTAAGCACAGATACGCAGTATTTT
j_gene: TRBJ2-2; abundance: .; v_gene: TRBV15; d_gene: .; CDR3aa: CATRNGGRWAGELFF; CDR3nt: TGTGCCACCCGCAATGGGGGGAGGTGGGCCGGGGAGCTGTTTTTT
j_gene: TRBJ2-2; abundance: .; v_gene: TRBV10-3; d_gene: .; CDR3aa: CAIMDRNTGELFF; CDR3nt: TGTGCCATCATGGACAGGAACACCGGGGAGCTGTTTTTT
j_gene: TRBJ1-1; abundance: few; v_gene: TRBV6-1; d_gene: .; CDR3aa: CASSEALGHTEAFF; CDR3nt: TGTGCCAGCAGTGAAGCGCTTGGGCACACTGAAGCTTTCTTT
j_gene: TRBJ2-1; abundance: .; v_gene: TRBV7-3; d_gene: .; CDR3aa: CASSAGRVLGNEQFF; CDR3nt: TGTGCCAGCAGCGCGGGACGGGTCTTGGGGAATGAGCAGTTCTTC
j_gene: TRBJ1-2; abundance: .; v_gene: TRBV5-6; d_gene: .; CDR3aa: CASSLEARDHRAGGYTF; CDR3nt: TGTGCCAGCAGCTTGGAGGCCCGGGACCACAGGGCGGGTGGCTACACCTTC
j_gene: TRBJ2-1; abundance: .; v_gene: TRBV23-1; d_gene: TRBD1; CDR3aa: CASSQSEGAREQFF; CDR3nt: TGCGCCAGCAGTCAATCTGAGGGGGCGCGGGAGCAGTTCTTC
j_gene: TRBJ2-3; abundance: few; v_gene: TRBV18; d_gene: .; CDR3aa: CASSLPGLEASFTQYF; CDR3nt: TGTGCCAGCTCACTCCCGGGACTGGAGGCCAGTTTTACGCAGTATTTT
j_gene: TRBJ2-1; abundance: .; v_gene: TRBV18; d_gene: .; CDR3aa: CASSPPKRERYNEQFF; CDR3nt: TGTGCCAGCTCACCACCGAAACGGGAGCGTTACAATGAGCAGTTCTTC
j_gene: TRBJ2-7; abundance: .; v_gene: TRBV2; d_gene: .; CDR3aa: CASSEGRGTYEQYF; CDR3nt: TGTGCCAGCAGTGAGGGCAGGGGAACCTACGAGCAGTACTTC
j_gene: TRBJ2-2; abundance: .; v_gene: TRBV7-2; d_gene: .; CDR3aa: CASSLARFGGVYTGELFF; CDR3nt: TGTGCCAGCAGCTTAGCGCGGTTCGGCGGGGTTTACACCGGGGAGCTGTTTTTT
j_gene: TRBJ2-7; abundance: .; v_gene: TRBV7-9; d_gene: TRBD2; CDR3aa: CASSPSSGRTAYEQYF; CDR3nt: TGTGCCAGCAGCCCGTCTAGCGGGAGGACCGCCTACGAGCAGTACTTC
j_gene: TRBJ2-1; abundance: .; v_gene: TRBV5-4; d_gene: .; CDR3aa: CASSFRRGEQFF; CDR3nt: TGTGCCAGCAGCTTTCGGAGAGGTGAGCAGTTCTTC
j_gene: TRBJ1-2; abundance: .; v_gene: TRBV19; d_gene: TRBD1; CDR3aa: CASSSYPDRGGYGYTF; CDR3nt: TGTGCCAGTAGTTCTTACCCCGACAGGGGAGGCTATGGCTACACCTTC